The rows below give T cell receptor beta chains drawn from one sample of a study of T-cell memory formation after mild COVID-19. MiXCR, applied by TCRdb to the 5' RACE reads, yields one record per CDR3 protein. The sample carries fewer than 700,000 distinct CDR3 sequences, less than 25% recorded once. The sequenced sample was PBMCs or a T cell subset sorted from them (not recorded which). The receptor source for this set is an adult woman who had mild COVID-19 (a few samples of this study predate the infection). Cell type and time point are not known. Both conserved end residues are part of each CDR3. A D gene is named only where the DNA matches it firmly. Some rows have no size entry. The others give once, few or many, or a class for an expanded clone.

clone size	D gene	CDR3 length	V gene	J gene	CDR3 protein	CDR3 DNA
-	-	14	TRBV7-3	TRBJ2-3	CASSVDRTTDTQYF	TGTGCCAGCAGCGTAGACAGGACCACAGATACGCAGTATTTT
-	-	13	TRBV19	TRBJ2-7	CARPDNSSYEQYF	TGTGCCAGGCCGGACAACAGCTCCTACGAGCAGTACTTC
few	-	14	TRBV6-6	TRBJ2-7	CASSLAGSLHEQYF	TGTGCCAGCAGTTTGGCAGGGAGCCTACACGAGCAGTACTTC
-	TRBD1	16	TRBV4-1	TRBJ1-2	CASSQGPRGLDYGYTF	TGCGCCAGCAGCCAAGGCCCCAGGGGGCTTGACTATGGCTACACCTTC
-	-	15	TRBV7-8	TRBJ1-5	CASSLAVNSNQPQHF	TGTGCCAGCAGCTTAGCCGTGAATAGCAATCAGCCCCAGCATTTT
few	TRBD2	18	TRBV4-2	TRBJ2-2	CASSQERGLATNTGELFF	TGTGCCAGCAGCCAAGAGAGGGGACTAGCGACGAACACCGGGGAGCTGTTTTTT
-	-	13	TRBV20-1	TRBJ1-1	CSARKRQNTEAFF	TGCAGTGCTCGAAAAAGACAGAACACTGAAGCTTTCTTT
-	TRBD1	13	TRBV6-4	TRBJ1-1	CASSTGEHTEAFF	TGTGCCAGCAGTACAGGGGAACACACTGAAGCTTTCTTT
-	-	12	TRBV20-1	TRBJ1-5	CSVTQDYQPQHF	TGCAGTGTAACACAGGATTATCAGCCCCAGCATTTT
-	-	15	TRBV6-5	TRBJ2-3	CASSYSEMGSDTQYF	TGTGCCAGCAGTTACTCTGAGATGGGTTCGGATACGCAGTATTTT
-	TRBD1	15	TRBV15	TRBJ2-1	CATVSGGASYNEQFF	TGTGCCACCGTTTCAGGGGGAGCCTCCTACAATGAGCAGTTCTTC
few	TRBD1	19	TRBV4-2	TRBJ2-6	CASSQFAGQGLLGANVLTF	TGTGCCAGCAGCCAATTCGCGGGACAGGGGCTTTTAGGGGCCAACGTCCTGACTTTC
few	-	13	TRBV29-1	TRBJ2-3	CSVERVSTDTQYF	TGCAGCGTTGAGAGGGTTAGCACAGATACGCAGTATTTT
-	-	14	TRBV18	TRBJ1-2	CASSRDTDNYGYTF	TGTGCCAGCTCACGGGACACGGATAACTATGGCTACACCTTC
-	-	15	TRBV5-1	TRBJ2-7	CASSYRGPPLDEQYF	TGCGCCAGCAGCTACCGGGGCCCCCCTCTTGACGAGCAGTACTTC
many	TRBD1	15	TRBV19	TRBJ2-2	CASIQQGPGTGELFF	TGTGCCAGTATCCAACAGGGGCCGGGCACCGGGGAGCTGTTTTTT
few	TRBD2	12	TRBV5-1	TRBJ2-1	CASSLERGEQFF	TGCGCCAGCAGCTTGGAGCGGGGTGAGCAGTTCTTC
-	-	11	TRBV24-1	TRBJ1-2	CATSEGAGYTF	TGTGCCACCAGTGAAGGGGCTGGCTACACCTTC
many	TRBD1	13	TRBV5-5	TRBJ2-6	CASSRTGQGFLTF	TGTGCCAGCAGCCGGACAGGACAAGGATTCCTGACTTTC
-	TRBD2	14	TRBV6-6	TRBJ2-2	CASTGGSPTGELFF	TGTGCCAGCACGGGAGGGAGCCCAACCGGGGAGCTGTTTTTT
many	-	12	TRBV5-1	TRBJ2-1	CASSLNNNEQFF	TGCGCCAGCAGCTTGAATAACAATGAGCAGTTCTTC
-	-	13	TRBV24-1	TRBJ2-3	CATSDTGTDTQYF	TGTGCCACCAGTGATACAGGCACAGATACGCAGTATTTT
-	-	16	TRBV6-2/TRBV6-3	TRBJ2-1	CASSTLGTLASNEQFF	TGTGCCAGCAGCACACTCGGGACTCTCGCTAGTAATGAGCAGTTCTTC
-	-	11	TRBV4-1	TRBJ2-3	CASSRGPGQYF	TGCGCCAGCAGCCGCGGCCCCGGTCAGTATTTT
few	-	13	TRBV12-3/TRBV12-4	TRBJ2-5	CASREPPQETQYF	TGTGCCAGCAGGGAGCCCCCTCAAGAGACCCAGTACTTC
once	-	14	TRBV14	TRBJ1-6	CASSRERGNSPLHF	TGTGCCAGCAGCCGGGAAAGGGGCAATTCACCCCTCCACTTT
-	-	14	TRBV9	TRBJ2-2	CASSSRGGAGELFF	TGTGCCAGCAGCTCAAGGGGGGGAGCCGGGGAGCTGTTTTTT
few	TRBD2	15	TRBV9	TRBJ2-7	CASSVGGGSWYEQYF	TGTGCCAGCAGCGTAGGCGGCGGGAGCTGGTACGAGCAGTACTTC
few	-	15	TRBV7-3	TRBJ2-1	CASSLMGQGYNEQFF	TGTGCCAGCAGCTTAATGGGACAAGGATACAATGAGCAGTTCTTC
few	TRBD2	15	TRBV15	TRBJ2-3	CATSPLRAGRYTQYF	TGTGCCACCAGCCCGTTGCGAGCGGGAAGGTATACGCAGTATTTT
-	TRBD1	13	TRBV12-3/TRBV12-4	TRBJ1-4	CASSVRGSEKLFF	TGTGCCAGCAGTGTCAGGGGGAGTGAAAAACTGTTTTTT
-	TRBD1	14	TRBV19	TRBJ1-1	CATTEDRGRSEAFF	TGTGCCACCACAGAAGACAGGGGGCGTAGCGAAGCTTTCTTT
-	TRBD1	15	TRBV5-1	TRBJ2-7	CASSLVTGGAYEQYF	TGCGCCAGCAGCTTGGTAACAGGGGGCGCATACGAGCAGTACTTC
-	-	13	TRBV5-1	TRBJ2-3	CASSMGSRDTQYF	TGCGCCAGCAGTATGGGGTCACGAGATACGCAGTATTTT
few	-	17	TRBV5-1	TRBJ2-2	CASSLAKHRQNTGELFF	TGCGCCAGCAGCTTGGCCAAGCACAGGCAGAACACCGGGGAGCTGTTTTTT
-	-	14	TRBV7-2	TRBJ2-3	CASSPARRTDTQYF	TGTGCCAGCAGCCCAGCACGACGGACAGATACGCAGTATTTT
-	TRBD2	16	TRBV7-9	TRBJ2-1	CASSLGGLAGVNEQFF	TGTGCCAGCAGCTTAGGGGGACTAGCGGGAGTCAATGAGCAGTTCTTC
-	-	13	TRBV24-1	TRBJ2-7	CAPKRTGSYEQYF	TGTGCCCCCAAAAGAACCGGTTCCTACGAGCAGTACTTC
many	-	12	TRBV3-1	TRBJ2-7	CASSQGLYEQYF	TGTGCCAGCAGCCAGGGTCTCTACGAGCAGTACTTC
-	-	13	TRBV30	TRBJ2-5	CAWSVPAQETQYF	TGTGCCTGGAGTGTACCGGCCCAAGAGACCCAGTACTTC
many	-	15	TRBV12-3/TRBV12-4	TRBJ2-7	CASSLGGGFKDEQYF	TGTGCCAGCAGTTTGGGGGGTGGCTTTAAGGACGAGCAGTACTTC
few	-	13	TRBV16	TRBJ2-1	CASSQQLYNEQFF	TGTGCCAGCAGCCAACAACTTTACAATGAGCAGTTCTTC
-	TRBD2	18	TRBV4-2	TRBJ2-3	CASSQDTLAGRSTDTQYF	TGTGCCAGCAGCCAAGATACCCTAGCGGGGAGATCCACAGATACGCAGTATTTT
few	TRBD2	17	TRBV20-1	TRBJ2-1	CSARDEGRGGPYNEQFF	TGCAGTGCTAGAGATGAAGGGCGGGGGGGACCCTACAATGAGCAGTTCTTC
few	-	13	TRBV7-9	TRBJ2-7	CASMPSSSYEQYF	TGTGCCAGCATGCCGAGTAGCTCCTACGAGCAGTACTTC
-	-	15	TRBV7-9	TRBJ1-2	CASSLDGRGNYGYTF	TGTGCCAGCAGCTTAGACGGCAGGGGAAACTATGGCTACACCTTC
-	TRBD2	17	TRBV20-1	TRBJ2-7	CSASFGTSGTFSYEQYF	TGCAGTGCTAGCTTCGGGACTAGCGGGACTTTTTCCTACGAGCAGTACTTC
-	TRBD2	16	TRBV4-3	TRBJ2-3	CASSQALRGSTDTQYF	TGCGCCAGCAGCCAAGCCCTACGCGGGAGTACGGATACGCAGTATTTT
-	-	16	TRBV20-1	TRBJ1-1	CSATLGQGKMGTEAFF	TGCAGTGCTACGCTGGGGCAGGGGAAGATGGGCACTGAAGCTTTTTTT
few	-	19	TRBV2	TRBJ2-5	CASSDPNDVASTNQETQYF	TGTGCCAGCAGTGATCCCAACGATGTGGCTAGTACCAACCAAGAGACCCAGTACTTC
-	-	12	TRBV24-1	TRBJ1-4	CATSDRGEKLFF	TGTGCCACCAGTGATCGTGGGGAAAAACTGTTTTTT
-	TRBD1	17	TRBV4-1	TRBJ2-3	CASSQDAHRGRTDTQYF	TGCGCCAGCAGCCAAGACGCACACAGGGGGCGAACAGATACGCAGTATTTT
-	-	13	TRBV6-5	TRBJ2-1	CASTPSVGSEQFF	TGTGCCAGCACCCCCTCCGTGGGATCAGAGCAGTTCTTC
many	TRBD1	16	TRBV11-2	TRBJ2-2	CASSLGQGTNTGELFF	TGTGCCAGCAGCCTCGGACAGGGGACGAACACCGGGGAGCTGTTTTTT
-	-	15	TRBV15	TRBJ2-5	CATSRDQSGPETQYF	TGTGCCACCAGCAGAGATCAGTCAGGGCCGGAGACCCAGTACTTC
-	-	17	TRBV19	TRBJ1-1	CASTNRWAREDGTEAFF	TGTGCCAGTACAAATAGATGGGCCAGGGAGGACGGCACTGAAGCTTTCTTT
few	TRBD1	18	TRBV5-1	TRBJ2-7	CASSPRDRISLPSYEQYF	TGCGCCAGCAGCCCCCGGGACAGAATAAGCTTGCCTTCCTACGAGCAGTACTTC
-	TRBD2	14	TRBV6-2/TRBV6-3	TRBJ2-7	CASSLSGRIYEQYF	TGTGCCAGCAGTTTAAGCGGGAGGATCTACGAGCAGTACTTC
-	-	12	TRBV21-1	TRBJ1-2	CASSKFNYGYTF	TGTGCCAGCAGCAAATTTAACTATGGCTACACCTTC
few	-	14	TRBV24-1	TRBJ1-5	CATSDDSLLQPQHF	TGTGCCACCAGTGATGACAGTCTACTCCAGCCCCAGCATTTT